This TCR beta chain was retrieved from a study of blood T cells in healthy people across ages. Whole-study context: About one barcoded beta molecule per two T cells was the capture yield of template switching.

The CDR3 sequence is 15 residues long. Per the germline V gene, CDR1 is LGHDT and CDR2 is YNNKEL (reference sequence). The V and J ends lost 4 bases and 4 bases, in that order; junction bases with no gene match: 5. The authors ran a second PCR of roughly 6 to 12 cycles using a sample-barcoded 5' primer and a J-beta primer mix. A template-switch adaptor that had 12 random nucleotides put a tag on each cDNA molecule. MiXCR, applied by TCRdb to the 5' RACE reads, yields one record per CDR3 protein. The sample shows around 1.7 million distinct CDR3 sequences, approximately 28% of them seen only once. The clonotype comes from a woman aged 30 to 39 in good health. The V and J genes are TRBV3-1 and TRBJ2-3; 10 positions agree with TRBD2. The specimen was blood. The DNA for the CDR3 is TGTGCCAGCAGCCTCCTAGCGGGGGACGCAGATACGCAGTATTTT. Translated: CASSLLAGDADTQYF.